These T cell receptor beta chains were read from a single sample in a study of blood T cell repertoires in COVID-19. Assay used: immunoSEQ multiplex PCR; TCRdb lists only in-frame clones, some missing. Among around 58,000 clones listed, 70% to 90% were seen once. Sample: PBMCs or T cells enriched from blood (not recorded which). Receptors were obtained from a woman aged 40-49 years who had recovered from COVID-19. Both conserved end residues are part of each CDR3. D genes are given only for firm matches. A row's size may be missing; if present it is once, few, many or a size class.

TRBJ2-3	.	TRBV5-5	TRBD2	TGTGCCAGCAGCTCGGGGACTAACACAGATACGCAGTATTTT	CASSSGTNTDTQYF
TRBJ1-5	.	TRBV2	.	TGTGCCAGCAGTGGGGCTTTTTCCAATCAGCCCCAGCATTTT	CASSGAFSNQPQHF
TRBJ1-2	.	TRBV19	.	TGTGCCAGTAGGGAACGGAGTTTTGATGGCTACACCTTC	CASRERSFDGYTF
TRBJ2-3	.	TRBV19	.	TGTGCCAGTAGTGAGCGAGATACGCAGTATTTT	CASSERDTQYF
TRBJ2-6	.	TRBV29-1	.	TGCAGCGTTGAAAGCGCGATAACTGGGGCCAACGTCCTGACTTTC	CSVESAITGANVLTF
TRBJ1-2	.	TRBV11-2	TRBD1	TGTGCCAGCAGCTCACAGACAGGGGACTATGGCTACACCTTC	CASSSQTGDYGYTF
TRBJ2-5	.	TRBV5-1	.	TGCGCCAGCAGGTGGGGCGGAGGGGATCGGGAGACCCAGTACTTC	CASRWGGGDRETQYF
TRBJ2-2	.	TRBV2	TRBD2	TGTGCCAGCACCCCGGTTGCGGGGGGGGTCGGGGAGCTGTTTTTT	CASTPVAGGVGELFF
TRBJ1-2	.	TRBV7-9	.	TGTGCCAGCAGCTTAGGCTGGGGGCGAGACTATGGCTACACCTTC	CASSLGWGRDYGYTF
TRBJ2-2	.	TRBV11-3	.	TGTGCCAGCCGCGGGGCCGCCGGGGAGCTGTTTTTT	CASRGAAGELFF
TRBJ2-5	.	TRBV7-9	TRBD2	TGTGCCAGCAGCTTTGGCCGGGGAGGGTTCTCAGAGACCCAGTACTTC	CASSFGRGGFSETQYF
TRBJ2-7	.	TRBV12-3/TRBV12-4	TRBD1	TGTGCCAGCAGCCCCGACAGGGCCCTCGAGCAGTACTTC	CASSPDRALEQYF
TRBJ2-2	.	TRBV24-1	.	TGTGCCACCAGTGATTTGCAACGGTCGTCCGGGGAGCTGTTTTTT	CATSDLQRSSGELFF
TRBJ2-1	.	TRBV3-1/TRBV3-2	.	TGTGCCAGCAGCCCTTTTGGAGCTCTCTCGGACAATGAGCAGTTCTTC	CASSPFGALSDNEQFF
TRBJ2-1	.	TRBV9	TRBD2	TGTGCCAGCAGCGAGGGGACTAGCGGGGGGGCTGAGCAGTTCTTC	CASSEGTSGGAEQFF
TRBJ2-3	.	TRBV9	TRBD2	TGTGCCAGCAGCCCGATAGCGGGGGGGTCAGATACGCAGTATTTT	CASSPIAGGSDTQYF
TRBJ1-4	.	TRBV4-1	.	TGCGCCAGCAGCCAAGATGGCACAGGCGAAAAACTGTTTTTT	CASSQDGTGEKLFF
TRBJ2-3	few	TRBV2	.	TGTGCCAGCAGTGTACGAACACCCCAGGTGGATACGCAGTATTTT	CASSVRTPQVDTQYF
TRBJ2-2	.	TRBV4-2	TRBD2	TGTGCCAGCAGCCAAGGGATAGCGGGGGGGCCGGTCACCGGGGAGCTGTTTTTT	CASSQGIAGGPVTGELFF
TRBJ2-3	.	TRBV2	TRBD2	TGTGCCAGCATCCCCAAGGGGGCTAGCGGGGGTAGCAGGGATACGCAGTATTTT	CASIPKGASGGSRDTQYF
TRBJ1-2	.	TRBV7-8	.	TGTGCCAGCAGCCCAGGACAGCGGAACTATGGCTACACCTTC	CASSPGQRNYGYTF
TRBJ2-1	.	TRBV5-8	TRBD2	TGTGCCAGCAGCTTGTCGGGACTAGGTACCAATGAGCAGTTCTTC	CASSLSGLGTNEQFF
TRBJ2-5	.	TRBV5-4	TRBD2	TGTGCCAGCAGCTTGCCGGGAGGAGAGACCCAGTACTTC	CASSLPGGETQYF
TRBJ2-1	.	TRBV7-3	TRBD2	TGTGCCAGCAGCTCGCTAGCGGGGCCTTACAATGAGCAGTTCTTC	CASSSLAGPYNEQFF
TRBJ2-1	.	TRBV6-4	.	TGTGCCAGCAGTCTGACACCCGACAATGAGCAGTTCTTC	CASSLTPDNEQFF
TRBJ1-1	.	TRBV19	.	TGTGCCAGTAGTTACAGCATGAACACTGAAGCTTTCTTT	CASSYSMNTEAFF
TRBJ1-5	.	TRBV19	.	TGTGCCAGTAGTGTGGAACAGTTCAATCAGCCCCAGCATTTT	CASSVEQFNQPQHF
TRBJ1-3	.	TRBV19	TRBD1	TGTGCCAGTAGTATGCCCGGGACAGGGGTCATCACCATATATTTT	CASSMPGTGVITIYF
TRBJ1-4	.	TRBV7-2	TRBD1	TGTGCCAGCAGAAATCACAGGGGGGAAAAACTGTTTTTT	CASRNHRGEKLFF
TRBJ1-1	.	TRBV5-1	.	TGCGCCAGCAGCTTGGTTCTCAGGCTGGAGGGTGAAGCTTTCTTT	CASSLVLRLEGEAFF
TRBJ1-2	few	TRBV7-9	.	TGTGCCAGCAGCGTAACACCTAACTATGGCTACACCTTC	CASSVTPNYGYTF
TRBJ2-1	.	TRBV9	TRBD1	TGTGCCAGCAGCGTAAAGCCGAGAGGACAGGGGGTGAGGAATGAGCAGTTCTTC	CASSVKPRGQGVRNEQFF
TRBJ1-4	.	TRBV5-5	.	TGTGCCAGCAGCGAAACTACAGGGCTATTCGGGGAAAAACTGTTTTTT	CASSETTGLFGEKLFF
TRBJ1-5	.	TRBV7-2	TRBD1	TGTGCCAGCAGCCGCGGGACAGGGGCCCTCAATCAGCCCCAGCATTTT	CASSRGTGALNQPQHF
TRBJ2-3	.	TRBV6-5	TRBD2	TGTGCCAGCATGACTAGCGGGGGAGGTGGTACGCAGTATTTT	CASMTSGGGGTQYF
TRBJ2-5	.	TRBV7-7	TRBD1	TGTGCCAGCAGCTTACTAGGGACAGGGAGTAAGGGGACCCAGTACTTC	CASSLLGTGSKGTQYF
TRBJ1-5	few	TRBV11-2	TRBD1	TGTGCCAGCAGCTTAGAGACAGGGGTAACCCAGCATTTT	CASSLETGVTQHF
TRBJ2-5	.	TRBV9	.	TGTGCCAGCAGCTCTGGAGTGGGGAGACCCGTGACGGAGACCCAGTACTTC	CASSSGVGRPVTETQYF
TRBJ1-6	.	TRBV28	TRBD1	TGTGCCAGCAGGAACTACAGGGGGCGAATTCCTGATTCACCCCTCCACTTT	CASRNYRGRIPDSPLHF
TRBJ1-1	.	TRBV6-4	.	TGTGCCAGCAGTGACTCCAGCAGGGCAACCGAAGCTTTCTTT	CASSDSSRATEAFF
TRBJ1-4	.	TRBV2	.	TGTGCCAGCAGTGACCAGGGAGGTGAAAAACTGTTTTTT	CASSDQGGEKLFF
TRBJ1-2	few	TRBV12-3/TRBV12-4	TRBD1	TGTGCCAGCAGTGGACAGGGGGGCTATGGCTACACCTTC	CASSGQGGYGYTF
TRBJ1-6	.	TRBV6-5	.	TGTGCCAGCACCTACCTCGCAGACTCAACACCCCTCCACTTT	CASTYLADSTPLHF
TRBJ2-3	.	TRBV25-1	.	TGTGCCAGCACCCGAGGGACTCCCACAGATACGCAGTATTTT	CASTRGTPTDTQYF
TRBJ2-2	.	TRBV15	.	TGTGCCACCAGCAGAGGGGGGGCGAACACCGGGGAGCTGTTTTTT	CATSRGGANTGELFF
TRBJ2-2	.	TRBV5-1	TRBD1	TGCGCCAGCAGCTTGCGGGGACAGGGGAACACCGGGGAGCTGTTTTTT	CASSLRGQGNTGELFF
TRBJ1-2	.	TRBV4-1	TRBD1	TGCGCCAGCAGCCACAACCCTAGACAGGGGGCTAAGGCTAACTATGGCTACACCTTC	CASSHNPRQGAKANYGYTF
TRBJ2-7	.	TRBV9	.	TGTGCCAGCAGCGTAGGTTCCGGGACACAGTTATCCTACGAGCAGTACTTC	CASSVGSGTQLSYEQYF
TRBJ1-6	.	TRBV7-2	TRBD1	TGTGCCAGCAGCTTTTTAGGGGCGACCGGGACAGGGGGTCGACCCCTCCACTTT	CASSFLGATGTGGRPLHF
TRBJ1-2	.	TRBV5-4	TRBD1	TGTGCCAGCAGCTTGGAGGGGGCAGGTGGCTACACCTTC	CASSLEGAGGYTF
TRBJ1-1	once	TRBV19	.	TGTGCCAGTAGTCCCCGGGACTGGATGAACACTGAAGCTTTCTTT	CASSPRDWMNTEAFF
TRBJ1-1	.	TRBV5-1	TRBD1	TGCGCCAGCAGCTTGACAGGGGGCGAAGTGACTGAAGCTTTCTTT	CASSLTGGEVTEAFF
TRBJ1-1	.	TRBV19	TRBD1	TGTGCCAGTAGTGTCGGGACAGGGGGTTGGACTGAAGCTTTCTTT	CASSVGTGGWTEAFF
TRBJ2-5	once	TRBV9	TRBD2	TGTGCCAGCAGCGTAAGGGGGAGCGGGGGGTCTCAAGAGACCCAGTACTTC	CASSVRGSGGSQETQYF
TRBJ2-5	.	TRBV12-3/TRBV12-4	.	TGTGCCAGCAGTTTTGGCAGCCAAGAGACCCAGTACTTC	CASSFGSQETQYF
TRBJ2-5	.	TRBV5-5	TRBD2	TGTGCCAGCAGCTTGGCTAGCGGGGGACACAGGTTCCAAGAGACCCAGTACTTC	CASSLASGGHRFQETQYF
TRBJ1-1	.	TRBV2	.	TGTGCCAGCAGTGATCGGGGTGAAGCTTTCTTT	CASSDRGEAFF
TRBJ2-1	once	TRBV5-1	TRBD2	TGCGCCAGCAGCCCTAGGACTAGCGGGGGGGCCCTTTTCAATGAGCAGTTCTTC	CASSPRTSGGALFNEQFF